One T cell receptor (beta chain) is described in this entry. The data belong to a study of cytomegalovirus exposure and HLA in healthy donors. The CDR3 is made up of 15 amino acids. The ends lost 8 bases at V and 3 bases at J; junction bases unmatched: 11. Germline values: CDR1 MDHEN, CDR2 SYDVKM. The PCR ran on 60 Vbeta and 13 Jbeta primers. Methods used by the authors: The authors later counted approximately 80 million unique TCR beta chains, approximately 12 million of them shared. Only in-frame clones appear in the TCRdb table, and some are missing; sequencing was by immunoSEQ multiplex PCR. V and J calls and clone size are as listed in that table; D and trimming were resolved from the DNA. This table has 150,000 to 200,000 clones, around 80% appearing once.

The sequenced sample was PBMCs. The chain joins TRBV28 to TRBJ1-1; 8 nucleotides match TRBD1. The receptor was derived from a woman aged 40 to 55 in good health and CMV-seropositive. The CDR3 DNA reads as TGTGCCAGCGCTCTCCAGGGGGCCGAGGACACTGAAGCTTTCTTT. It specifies CASALQGAEDTEAFF.